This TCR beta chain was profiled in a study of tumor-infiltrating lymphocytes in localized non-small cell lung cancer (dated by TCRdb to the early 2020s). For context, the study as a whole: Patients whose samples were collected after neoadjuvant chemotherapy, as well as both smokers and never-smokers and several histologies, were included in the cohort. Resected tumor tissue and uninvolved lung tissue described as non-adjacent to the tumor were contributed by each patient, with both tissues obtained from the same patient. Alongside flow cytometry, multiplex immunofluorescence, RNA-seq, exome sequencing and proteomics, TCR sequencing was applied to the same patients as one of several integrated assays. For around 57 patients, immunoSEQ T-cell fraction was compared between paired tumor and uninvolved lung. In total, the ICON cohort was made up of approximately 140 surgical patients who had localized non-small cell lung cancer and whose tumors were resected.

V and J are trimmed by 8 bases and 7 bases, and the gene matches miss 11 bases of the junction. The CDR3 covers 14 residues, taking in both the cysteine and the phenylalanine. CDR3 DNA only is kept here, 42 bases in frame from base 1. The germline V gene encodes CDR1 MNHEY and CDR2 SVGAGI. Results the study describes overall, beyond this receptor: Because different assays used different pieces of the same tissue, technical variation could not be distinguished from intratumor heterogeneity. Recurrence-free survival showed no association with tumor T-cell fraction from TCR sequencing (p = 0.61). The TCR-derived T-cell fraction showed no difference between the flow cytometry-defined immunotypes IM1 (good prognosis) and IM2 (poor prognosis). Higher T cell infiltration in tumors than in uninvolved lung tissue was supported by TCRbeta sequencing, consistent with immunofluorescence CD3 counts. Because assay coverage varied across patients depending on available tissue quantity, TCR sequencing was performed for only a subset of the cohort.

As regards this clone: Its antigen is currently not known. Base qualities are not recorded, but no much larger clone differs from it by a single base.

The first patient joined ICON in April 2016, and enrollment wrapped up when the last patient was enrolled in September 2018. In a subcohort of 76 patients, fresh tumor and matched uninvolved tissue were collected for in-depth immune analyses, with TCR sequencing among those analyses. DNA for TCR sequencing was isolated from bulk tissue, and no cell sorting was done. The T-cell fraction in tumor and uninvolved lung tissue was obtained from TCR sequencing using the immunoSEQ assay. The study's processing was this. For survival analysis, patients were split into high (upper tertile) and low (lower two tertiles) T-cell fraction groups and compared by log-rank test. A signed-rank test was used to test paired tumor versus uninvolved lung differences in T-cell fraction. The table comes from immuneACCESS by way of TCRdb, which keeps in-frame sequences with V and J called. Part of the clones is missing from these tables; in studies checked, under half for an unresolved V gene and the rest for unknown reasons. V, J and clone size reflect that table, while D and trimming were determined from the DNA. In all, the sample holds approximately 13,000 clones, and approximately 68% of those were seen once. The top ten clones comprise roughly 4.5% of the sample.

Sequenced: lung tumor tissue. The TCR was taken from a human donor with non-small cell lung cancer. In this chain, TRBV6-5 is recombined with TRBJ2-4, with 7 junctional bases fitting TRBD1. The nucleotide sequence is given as TGTGCCAGCCGAGGGGGCGGGTCTGCCAACATTCAGTACTTC. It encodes CASRGGGSANIQYF.